This T cell receptor (beta chain) comes out of a study of cytomegalovirus exposure and HLA in healthy donors. PCR used 60 Vbeta primers and 13 Jbeta primers. Produced via immunoSEQ multiplex PCR; TCRdb's table is partial and in-frame only. The sample has 97,000 or so clones; 55% to 80% are singletons. CDR3 length: 12 residues. The V and J ends lost 5 bases and 4 bases respectively, with 9 bases between them. Germline V lookup: CDR1 SGHAT, CDR2 FQNNGV. This clonotype was obtained from a human donor in good health. The specimen sequenced was PBMCs. The chain carries TRBV11-2 and TRBJ2-7, with a possible D match to TRBD1 (5 bases). CDR3 sequence: CASSQDSYEQYF. The CDR3 DNA follows: TGTGCCAGCAGCCAAGACAGTTACGAGCAGTACTTC.